This T cell receptor (beta chain) appears in the sequencing data of a study of T cells in Graves' hyperthyroidism and ophthalmopathy. Study observations and caveats: In blood, most of the thyroid clonotypes expanded above 0.001 were also present. Patients with ophthalmopathy were separated from those with stable hyperthyroidism by a 13 V-J model.

The source material, RNA transcripts, was used to amplify TCR beta CDR3 regions. The HTBI primer set served for first-round RT-PCR of the TCR CDR3. MiXCR was run by TCRdb on the multiplex PCR reads, yielding one entry per CDR3 protein. The sample carries around 520,000 distinct CDR3 sequences, around 15% recorded once. This clonotype came up many times. Antigen specificity is unknown. Diagnoses were established using clinical symptoms, serum thyroxine and TRAb, thyroid ultrasound and orbital computed tomography. The PBMCs were taken from around 9 ml of fresh peripheral blood. The receptor comes from a woman in her thirties or forties with Graves' hyperthyroidism. The sequenced sample was blood.

The DNA of the CDR3 is TGTGCCAGCAGTTTGGCGGGGTCTAGCACAGATACGCAGTATTTT. Its translation is CASSLAGSSTDTQYF. The chain carries TRBV28 and TRBJ2-3; D possibly corresponds to TRBD2 (6 bases). Trimming took off 3 bases at V and 0 bases at J, with 10 bases between the two ends. Germline V gives CDR1 MDHEN, CDR2 SYDVKM. The CDR3 totals 15 residues. Based on the CDR3 plus reference TRBV28 and TRBJ2-3, the full variable domain is DVKVTQSSRYLVKRTGEKVFLECVQDMDHENMFWYRQDPGLGLRLIYFSYDVKMKEKGDIPEGYSVSREKKERFSLILESASTNQTSMYLCASSLAGSSTDTQYFGPGTRLTVL.